The T cell receptor beta chain described here comes from a study of identical twins. Broader study findings: With abundant cord blood beta clonotypes, insertions were fewer; memory repertoires showed no such pattern.

V lost 6 bases and J lost 9, with 8 bases in between. Germline CDR1 is MNHEY and CDR2 is SVGAGI. This CDR3 comprises 11 residues. This clonotype was counted at least ten times. Its antigen is currently unknown. One entry per CDR3 protein, called by TCRdb with MiXCR from the 5' RACE reads. The sample holds hundreds of thousands of distinct CDR3 sequences, over 8.5% seen once. These sequences were also reported in another study, on yellow fever vaccine responses in identical twins.

The receptor was derived from a woman aged 18-29 years in good health. The sequenced sample was PBMCs. This chain connects TRBV6-5 to TRBJ2-2; D perhaps matches TRBD1 (5 bases). CDR3: CASSPDRELFF. For the CDR3, the DNA is TGTGCCAGCAGCCCGGACAGGGAGCTGTTTTTT.